A selection of T cell receptor beta chains follows, all from one sample in a study of technical replicates of blood from a few donors. Measured with immunoSEQ multiplex PCR; TCRdb has only the in-frame clones, and not every one. The data contain roughly 68,000 clones, around 84% of them singletons. Sequencing input: PBMCs. These receptors were obtained from a human donor in good health. Some clones in this sample may be carry-over from other donors' samples. Each CDR3 is given with its conserved first and last residue. The D gene is left open where the match is weak. Where a row states a size, it is once, few, many or the class of an expanded clone; other rows omit it.

TRBJ1-4 | TRBD1 | . | TRBV19 | 14 | TGTGCCAGTAGTACTAGGACAGGGGACGAAAAACTGTTTTTT | CASSTRTGDEKLFF
TRBJ2-2 | . | . | TRBV9 | 15 | TGTGCCAGCAGCGTAAGGCTAGGAAACACCGGGGAGCTGTTTTTT | CASSVRLGNTGELFF
TRBJ1-2 | TRBD1 | . | TRBV10-1 | 18 | TGCGCCAGCAGTGAGTCTGGCCCCCGACAGGGTGAACCCTATGGCTACACCTTC | CASSESGPRQGEPYGYTF
TRBJ2-3 | . | . | TRBV7-9 | 15 | TGTGCCAGCAGCCCCCCGGGCGGGTTCACAGATACGCAGTATTTT | CASSPPGGFTDTQYF
TRBJ1-2 | TRBD1 | . | TRBV11-2 | 15 | TGTGCCAGCAGAAGTACCGGGACAGGAAACTATGGCTACACCTTC | CASRSTGTGNYGYTF
TRBJ1-5 | TRBD1 | . | TRBV28 | 16 | TGTGCCAGCAGTTCCACAGGGGGAGTCGGCAATCAGCCCCAGCATTTT | CASSSTGGVGNQPQHF
TRBJ2-5 | . | . | TRBV5-6 | 15 | TGTGCCAGCAGCTTGAAGGTGCAGGGAATAGAGACCCAGTACTTC | CASSLKVQGIETQYF
TRBJ2-7 | . | once | TRBV4-3 | 14 | TGCGCCAGCAGCCCTGATACAGGGCGGTACGAGCAGTACTTC | CASSPDTGRYEQYF
TRBJ2-7 | . | . | TRBV7-9 | 14 | TGTGCCAGCGGCCTTATTAGCGGATCCTACGAGCAGTACTTC | CASGLISGSYEQYF
TRBJ2-5 | TRBD2 | . | TRBV13 | 16 | TGTGCCAGCAGCTTAGCCGGGACTAGTGGCTTGGAGACCCAGTACTTC | CASSLAGTSGLETQYF
TRBJ2-7 | TRBD2 | . | TRBV7-8 | 14 | TGTGCCAGCAGCCGACTAGCGGGAGACTACGAGCAGTACTTC | CASSRLAGDYEQYF
TRBJ2-5 | TRBD1 | . | TRBV27 | 14 | TGTGCCAGCAAGACCGGGACAGGGGTTGAGACCCAGTACTTC | CASKTGTGVETQYF
TRBJ2-2 | TRBD2 | . | TRBV4-2 | 17 | TGTGCCAGCAGCCTGAACGTAGCGGGGACGAACACCGGGGAGCTGTTTTTT | CASSLNVAGTNTGELFF
TRBJ1-1 | . | . | TRBV15 | 14 | TGTGCCACCAGCAGACCGAGAGAGGGCACTGAAGCTTTCTTT | CATSRPREGTEAFF
TRBJ1-1 | . | . | TRBV5-1 | 15 | TGCGCCAGCAGCCCGGCCGGGACATATACCTTTGAAGCTTTCTTT | CASSPAGTYTFEAFF
TRBJ1-6 | . | . | TRBV9 | 14 | TGTGCCAGCAGCCCACAACCCAATAATTCACCCCTCCACTTT | CASSPQPNNSPLHF
TRBJ2-7 | . | . | TRBV6-5 | 16 | TGTGCCAGCAGTTACTCGACCGGCAGGGGTACCTACGAGCAGTACTTC | CASSYSTGRGTYEQYF
TRBJ2-1 | TRBD1 | . | TRBV12-5 | 13 | TGTGCTAGTGCCCCCTACAGGGGTGGTGAGCAGTTCTTC | CASAPYRGGEQFF
TRBJ1-6 | . | . | TRBV9 | 15 | TGTGCCAGCAGCGTTTACGGGGAAGTTGATTCACCCCTCCACTTT | CASSVYGEVDSPLHF
TRBJ1-1 | TRBD1 | few | TRBV30 | 16 | TGTGCCTGGAGTGACCCTTCGACAGGGCGATCCACTGAAGCTTTCTTT | CAWSDPSTGRSTEAFF
TRBJ2-7 | TRBD2 | . | TRBV5-6 | 15 | TGTGCCAGCAGCGGGGGACTAGCGGGGGGCTACGAGCAGTACTTC | CASSGGLAGGYEQYF
TRBJ2-5 | TRBD2 | . | TRBV7-8 | 13 | TGTGCCAGCTACCTAGCGGGGGCGAAGACCCAGTACTTC | CASYLAGAKTQYF
TRBJ1-4 | TRBD1 | . | TRBV4-1 | 14 | TGCGCCAGCAGCCCACCGACAGGGGGTGAAAAACTGTTTTTT | CASSPPTGGEKLFF
TRBJ2-1 | TRBD1 | . | TRBV29-1 | 14 | TGCAGCGCGGGCTGGACAGGGGGGTACAATGAGCAGTTCTTC | CSAGWTGGYNEQFF
TRBJ1-1 | . | few | TRBV7-9 | 14 | TGTGCCAGCACCTCGCAGGGAACGGCGACTGAAGCTTTCTTT | CASTSQGTATEAFF
TRBJ1-1 | . | . | TRBV6-5 | 13 | TGTGCCAGCAGTGACATCATGAACACTGAAGCTTTCTTT | CASSDIMNTEAFF
TRBJ2-1 | TRBD2 | . | TRBV29-1 | 14 | TGCAGCGTGGAGACACTAGCGGGAGATTTTGAGCAGTTCTTC | CSVETLAGDFEQFF
TRBJ1-1 | . | . | TRBV29-1 | 12 | TGCAGCGGAAAACAGGGGAACACTGAAGCTTTCTTT | CSGKQGNTEAFF
TRBJ2-7 | TRBD2 | once | TRBV7-8 | 15 | TGTGCCAGCAGCTCGCGGACTAGCGGGGCCCACGAGCAGTACTTC | CASSSRTSGAHEQYF
TRBJ2-7 | TRBD2 | . | TRBV4-3 | 15 | TGCGCCAGCAGCCTAAGCCGGGGAGGGCCCTACGAGCAGTACTTC | CASSLSRGGPYEQYF
TRBJ2-5 | TRBD1 | . | TRBV12-5 | 14 | TGTGCTAGTGGTTTAGACAGGGGGCGGGAGACCCAGTACTTC | CASGLDRGRETQYF
TRBJ1-6 | TRBD1 | . | TRBV6-5 | 15 | TGTGCCAGCAGAAAAACCGGGACAGGGAATTCACCCCTCCACTTT | CASRKTGTGNSPLHF
TRBJ2-1 | TRBD2 | . | TRBV7-9 | 15 | TGTGCCAGCAGATCAAGCGGGGGGGCTTACAATGAGCAGTTCTTC | CASRSSGGAYNEQFF
TRBJ2-1 | TRBD2 | once | TRBV5-4 | 15 | TGTGCCAGCAGCTTGGGGAGCGGGGGGGCGCCTGAGCAGTTCTTC | CASSLGSGGAPEQFF
TRBJ2-7 | TRBD2 | few | TRBV4-1 | 18 | TGCGCCAGCAGCCAAATCCCGGGACTAGCGGGGGAAACCTACGAGCAGTACTTC | CASSQIPGLAGETYEQYF
TRBJ2-3 | TRBD2 | . | TRBV7-3 | 16 | TGTGCCAGCAGCTATGGGACTACAGCGGTTACAGATACGCAGTATTTT | CASSYGTTAVTDTQYF
TRBJ2-7 | . | few | TRBV5-8 | 15 | TGTGCCAGCAGCTTCCACAGGGTCTCTAAATACGAGCAGTACTTC | CASSFHRVSKYEQYF
TRBJ1-6 | TRBD1 | . | TRBV30 | 15 | TGTGCCTGGAGTTTCATGGGACAGCCTAATTCACCCCTCCACTTT | CAWSFMGQPNSPLHF
TRBJ2-1 | . | . | TRBV11-3 | 13 | TGTGCCAGCTCGGGACGGGGGAACAATGAGCAGTTCTTC | CASSGRGNNEQFF
TRBJ2-3 | TRBD2 | . | TRBV4-3 | 17 | TGCGCCAGCAGCCAAGGGGGTAGCGGGGGGGCTCGGGATACGCAGTATTTT | CASSQGGSGGARDTQYF
TRBJ2-2 | . | . | TRBV5-8 | 16 | TGTGCCAGCAGCAGCCAAACAGGGTCTTACACCGGGGAGCTGTTTTTT | CASSSQTGSYTGELFF
TRBJ2-7 | . | . | TRBV4-2 | 15 | TGTGCCAGCAGCCAAGGCGGGACCGACTCCTACGAGCAGTACTTC | CASSQGGTDSYEQYF
TRBJ2-7 | TRBD1 | . | TRBV9 | 21 | TGTGCCAGCAGCGTAGTTTTTGGAGTGGGGGGTTCCCGGGACAGGGCCTACGAGCAGTACTTC | CASSVVFGVGGSRDRAYEQYF
TRBJ2-7 | TRBD2 | . | TRBV4-2 | 17 | TGTGCCAGCAGCCAACTACTAGCGGGAGAGGCAGGATACGAGCAGTACTTC | CASSQLLAGEAGYEQYF
TRBJ2-1 | . | . | TRBV10-3 | 15 | TGTGCCATCAGTGCGACCGGGAGCTCCTACAATGAGCAGTTCTTC | CAISATGSSYNEQFF
TRBJ1-6 | TRBD1 | . | TRBV11-2 | 18 | TGTGCCAGCAGCATCCCGACAGGGGGAAGATCCTATAATTCACCCCTCCACTTT | CASSIPTGGRSYNSPLHF
TRBJ2-3 | . | . | TRBV7-2 | 14 | TGTGCCAGCAGCTTAGGTGGGAGCGCAGATACGCAGTATTTT | CASSLGGSADTQYF
TRBJ2-7 | . | . | TRBV6-6 | 12 | TGTGCCAGCAGTTACGACAGGTACGAGCAGTACTTC | CASSYDRYEQYF
TRBJ1-1 | TRBD1 | . | TRBV7-9 | 15 | TGTGCCAGCAGCATTAGACAGGGCTCGAACACTGAAGCTTTCTTT | CASSIRQGSNTEAFF
TRBJ1-2 | TRBD1 | . | TRBV10-3 | 12 | TGTGCCATCACTTCCGGGACAGTAGACTACACCTTC | CAITSGTVDYTF
TRBJ1-1 | . | once | TRBV5-8 | 14 | TGTGCCAGCACCAAACCCCGACAGAACACTGAAGCTTTCTTT | CASTKPRQNTEAFF
TRBJ2-6 | . | . | TRBV4-1 | 18 | TGCGCCAGCAGCCCCTCCGGACAGATTAGCTCTGGGGCCAACGTCCTGACTTTC | CASSPSGQISSGANVLTF
TRBJ2-4 | . | . | TRBV4-1 | 16 | TGCGCCAGCAGCCAAGCGGCGGGACAGCCAAAAAACATTCAGTACTTC | CASSQAAGQPKNIQYF
TRBJ2-3 | TRBD2 | . | TRBV7-9 | 16 | TGTGCCAGCAGCTTACTCGCTAGCGGGGGGATGGATACGCAGTATTTT | CASSLLASGGMDTQYF
TRBJ1-3 | . | . | TRBV6-1 | 15 | TGTGCCAGCAGTGAAGCATCGGTCTCTGGAAACACCATATATTTT | CASSEASVSGNTIYF
TRBJ2-7 | . | . | TRBV15 | 13 | TGTGCCACCACCCCTTTCTCGGGGGACGAGCAGTACTTC | CATTPFSGDEQYF
TRBJ1-5 | . | . | TRBV6-5 | 14 | TGTGCCAGCAGTTTCGACCCAGGGAACCAGCCCCAGCATTTT | CASSFDPGNQPQHF